This T cell receptor (beta chain) was identified in a study of monozygotic twins with inflammatory bowel disease. TCRdb reprocessed the 5' RACE reads, keeping one entry per CDR3 protein, no DNA. In all, the sample yields fewer than 450,000 distinct CDR3 sequences. Germline V gene data show CDR1 as DFQATT and CDR2 as SNEGSKA (reference sequence). This CDR3 is built from 14 residues. The J gene is TRBJ2-7, the V gene TRBV20-1. Source material: blood. The clonotype comes from a human donor with ulcerative colitis or Crohn's disease, or a healthy co-twin of an affected twin (not recorded which). The CDR3 spells CSASPTLRSYEQYF.